The TCR beta chain under discussion was sequenced for a study of T cell changes during pregnancy in multiple sclerosis. Profiled with immunoSEQ multiplex PCR; TCRdb holds only in-frame clones, not every one. Of around 40,000 clones in the sample, about 91% were seen once. Germline V gene lookup returns CDR1 MNHEY and CDR2 SMNVEV (reference sequence). The V end was cut by 5 bases, the J end by 7 bases, with 17 bases between. The CDR3 is 14 residues long. Sequencing was performed on CD4+ T cells from peripheral blood mononuclear cells, taken in the third trimester of pregnancy. V gene TRBV27 combines with J gene TRBJ1-2, with a weak D call TRBD1 (6 bases). The sequence was obtained from a female donor with multiple sclerosis, enrolled in a pregnancy study. The CDR3 here is CASSPTGGRSGYTF. DNA for the CDR3: TGTGCCAGCAGTCCGACGGGGGGCAGGAGTGGCTACACCTTC.